This T cell receptor beta chain appears in the sequencing data of a study of T cells in localized non-small cell lung cancer. General observations from the study: There was an association of higher blood T cell density with longer overall survival.

On this clone: Its antigen is as yet unknown.

Sequenced by immunoSEQ multiplex PCR; TCRdb stores in-frame clones only, minus some. The repertoire consists of 90,000 to 95,000 clones, with about 87% occurring once and the leading ten covering around 15%. The sample here was peripheral blood, taken before any cancer treatment. The TCR sequence derives from a man between 40 and 70 years old with stage I squamous cell lung carcinoma.

CDR3 loop: CASSPQGRTGQPQHF. DNA of the CDR3: TGTGCCAGCAGCCCACAGGGGAGGACGGGTCAGCCCCAGCATTTT. The gene calls are TRBV6-1 and TRBJ1-5; 7 bases are shared with TRBD1. V was clipped by 6 bases and J by 6 bases; unmatched bases: 11. Germline-derived CDR1 and CDR2 are MNHNS and SASEGT. The CDR3 consists of 15 residues.